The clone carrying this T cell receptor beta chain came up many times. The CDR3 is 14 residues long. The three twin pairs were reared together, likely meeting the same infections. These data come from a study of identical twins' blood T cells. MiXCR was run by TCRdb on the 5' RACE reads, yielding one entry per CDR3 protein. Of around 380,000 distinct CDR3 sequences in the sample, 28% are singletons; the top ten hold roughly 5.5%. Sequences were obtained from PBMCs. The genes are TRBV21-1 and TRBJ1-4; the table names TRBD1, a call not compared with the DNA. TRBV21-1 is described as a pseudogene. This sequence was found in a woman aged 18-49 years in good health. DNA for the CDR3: TGTGCCAGCAGCAACAACAGGGTTGGTGAAAAACTGTTTTTT. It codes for CASSNNRVGEKLFF.